The present T cell receptor (beta chain) was sequenced within a study of blood T cell repertoires in COVID-19. Study background: Whether acute or convalescent, the COVID-19 samples came from the United States, Italy and Spain.

Using immunoSEQ multiplex PCR, the repertoire was profiled, and TCRdb retains in-frame clones only, with some absent. The sample yields fewer than 350,000 clones, 75% to 90% seen once. Cohort assignment relied on participant-reported clinical history. During the 2 weeks before they entered the study, exposed participants had met someone with a PCR-confirmed or clinician-diagnosed COVID-19 case. In germline, CDR1 is MNHNY, CDR2 SVGAGI (reference sequence). The CDR3 totals 13 residues. V was clipped by 8 bases and J by 3 bases, with 10 bases between them. What was sequenced was PBMCs or T cells enriched from blood (not recorded which). This receptor was taken from a woman aged 25 to 39 who had been exposed to COVID-19. The chain is built from TRBV6-6 and TRBJ1-4, with D maybe TRBD1 (5 bases). CDR3 bases: TGTGCCAGCGGAGGGACCGCTAATGAAAAACTGTTTTTT. This sequence encodes CASGGTANEKLFF.